This TCR beta chain emerged from a study of T cells in Graves' hyperthyroidism and ophthalmopathy. Findings and limits, study-wide: Blood also held most thyroid clonotypes expanded beyond 0.001. From stable hyperthyroidism, ophthalmopathy was set apart by a 13 V-J model.

This clonotype was seen repeatedly, ten times or more. Its target is not known. Authors of the study amplified TCR beta CDR3 regions from RNA transcripts. When the TCR CDR3 underwent first-round RT-PCR, the HTBI primer set was used. MiXCR, applied by TCRdb to the multiplex PCR reads, yields one record per CDR3 protein. The sample includes 550,000 to 800,000 distinct CDR3 sequences, approximately 15% of them seen just once. The V gene lost 1 base and the J gene lost 0 bases, with 6 bases spanning the gap. Germline assignment: CDR1 GTSNPN and CDR2 SVGIG (reference sequence). The CDR3 has 13 amino acids. The study defined stable Graves' hyperthyroidism as no ophthalmopathy progression within 18 months. Used for diagnoses were clinical symptoms, serum thyroxine and TRAb, thyroid ultrasound and orbital computed tomography.

The sample was blood. The rearrangement joins TRBV30 to TRBJ1-2; no clear D gene. This TCR was sampled from a man aged 50-60 years with Graves' hyperthyroidism. CDR3 region: CAWSGAANYGYTF. CDR3 nucleotides: TGTGCCTGGAGTGGAGCAGCTAACTATGGCTACACCTTC.